Following are 18 T cell receptor beta chains from one sample sequenced in a study of cytomegalovirus exposure and HLA in healthy donors. Generated by immunoSEQ multiplex PCR, the TCRdb table keeps only in-frame clones and is missing some. The repertoire includes around 150,000 clones, 90% to 95% of them detected once, and about 0.65% sits in the top ten. Sequencing input: PBMCs. The receptor source for this set is a young man in good health and CMV-seronegative.

The CDR3 protein is CASSFGDRGTEAFF. CDR3 sequence (DNA): TGTGCCAGCAGTTTTGGGGATCGGGGAACTGAAGCTTTCTTT. J is TRBJ1-1 and V is TRBV27, with D hard to call. V lost 3 bases, J lost 5 bases, and 13 bases lay in between. Germline lookup yields CDR1 MNHEY and CDR2 SMNVEV (reference sequence). The CDR3 has 14 residues.

V and J are TRBV6-5 and TRBJ2-4; TRBD2 agrees at 7 bases. J was trimmed by 7 bases and V by 5 bases; bases with no gene match: 11. The CDR3 runs 15 residues. The germline gives CDR1 MNHEY, CDR2 SVGAGI. CDR3 residues: CASSGLGLAVNIQYF. For the CDR3, the DNA is TGTGCCAGCAGTGGGTTGGGTCTAGCGGTGAACATTCAGTACTTC.

The chain combines TRBV4-1 with TRBJ2-5; TRBD2 matches at 7 bases. The germline CDR1 and CDR2 sequences are MGHRA and YSYEKL. With V trimmed by 0 bases and J by 5 bases, 6 bases remained unmatched. The CDR3 sequence is 15 residues long. The CDR3 sequence: CASSQESWGGETQYF. The CDR3 DNA is TGCGCCAGCAGCCAAGAATCTTGGGGGGGGGAGACCCAGTACTTC.

The rearrangement joins TRBV11-2 to TRBJ1-4; D is unclear. The CDR3 has 19 amino acids. Germline CDR1 SGHAT, CDR2 FQNNGV. Trimming took 1 base from V and 2 from J, leaving 20 bases between them. CDR3 protein: CASSLGRWNDGGTNEKLFF. Written as DNA, the CDR3 is TGTGCCAGCAGCTTAGGCAGATGGAACGATGGAGGGACTAATGAAAAACTGTTTTTT. The full variable domain, completed using reference TRBV11-2 and TRBJ1-4, is EAGVAQSPRYKIIEKRQSVAFWCNPISGHATLYWYQQILGQGPKLLIQFQNNGVVDDSQLPKDRFSAERLKGVDSTLKIQPAKLEDSAVYLCASSLGRWNDGGTNEKLFFGSGTQLSVL.

V and J are TRBV7-9 and TRBJ2-1; D is undetermined. The V end was cut by 5 bases, the J end by 6 bases, with 17 bases between. This CDR3 region has 15 residues. Germline-derived CDR1 and CDR2 are SEHNR and FQNEAQ (reference sequence). CDR3 amino acids: CASSPLLRLGNEQFF. The CDR3, as DNA: TGTGCCAGCAGCCCGCTCTTGCGGTTGGGCAATGAGCAGTTCTTC.

The gene calls are TRBV9 and TRBJ1-2; 7 bases align to TRBD1. CDR1 is SGDLS and CDR2 is YYNGEE in the germline V gene. The CDR3 has 14 amino acids. J gave up 8 bases and V 0 bases, and 7 bases lay outside the gene matches. The CDR3, as DNA: TGTGCCAGCAGCGTAGTTGAGGGGGCGACGGGCTACACCTTC. Its protein product is CASSVVEGATGYTF.

V gene TRBV7-2 combines with J gene TRBJ1-2; perhaps TRBD1 as D (5 bases). Trimming stripped 1 base from V and 6 bases from J, with 9 bases between. CDR3 size: 13 residues. CDR1 and CDR2 from the germline V gene are SGHTA and FQGNSA. This CDR3 reads CASSLDWGDGYTF. As DNA, the CDR3 is TGTGCCAGCAGCTTAGATTGGGGGGATGGCTACACCTTC. Full variable domain (rest looked up from reference TRBV7-2 and TRBJ1-2): GAGVSQSPSNKVTEKGKDVELRCDPISGHTALYWYRQSLGQGLEFLIYFQGNSAPDKSGLPSDRFSAERTGGSVSTLTIQRTQQEDSAVYLCASSLDWGDGYTFGSGTRLTVV.

This chain uses TRBV5-1 with TRBJ2-1, with 9 nucleotides matching TRBD1. Germline V CDR1 and CDR2: SGHRS, YFSETQ. The ends lost 4 bases at V and 4 bases at J; junction bases unmatched: 6. This CDR3 is built from 15 residues. The DNA for the CDR3 is TGCGCCAGCAGCATCAGACAGGGGGATTACAATGAGCAGTTCTTC. This gives the protein CASSIRQGDYNEQFF.

This clone was seen a handful of times. V and J are TRBV5-1 and TRBJ1-3; weak D call: TRBD1 (6 bases). The germline V gene encodes CDR1 SGHRS and CDR2 YFSETQ. This CDR3 is 15 amino acids long. Trimming took off 4 bases at V and 0 bases at J, with 11 bases between the two ends. CDR3 nucleotides: TGCGCCAGCAGCCCGGACAGCTACTCTGGAAACACCATATATTTT. Translated: CASSPDSYSGNTIYF.

The rearrangement links TRBV28 to TRBJ2-7; a weak D match, TRBD2 (6 bases). The CDR3 is made up of 16 amino acids. CDR1 is MDHEN, CDR2 SYDVKM, per germline. V lost 3 bases, J lost 6 bases, and 21 bases lay in between. DNA for the CDR3: TGTGCCAGCAGTTTGGGGGACTTGGGGGGTCAAGGCGAGCAGTACGTC. Its translation: CASSLGDLGGQGEQYV.

The CDR3 DNA reads TGCGCCAGCAGTGTGACTAGCGGGGGCACAAGGAATACGCAGTATTTT. Protein: CASSVTSGGTRNTQYF. This chain links TRBV10-1 with TRBJ2-3; 12 positions agree with TRBD2. Per germline, CDR1 WNHNN and CDR2 SYGVQD (reference sequence). V was pared by 4 bases and J by 7 bases, with 9 bases of the junction left unmatched. The CDR3 contains 16 residues.

The rearrangement joins TRBV19 to TRBJ2-4; 13 bases match TRBD2. Losses at the gene ends were 1 base for V and 5 bases for J; bases not matched to a gene: 5. Germline V lookup: CDR1 LNHDA, CDR2 SQIVND (reference sequence). CDR3 length: 17 amino acids. CDR3 loop: CASSIGTSGGPQNIQYF. DNA of the CDR3: TGTGCCAGTAGTATAGGGACTAGCGGGGGCCCTCAAAACATTCAGTACTTC.

This clone was seen just once. The chain uses TRBV5-1 and TRBJ2-2; tentative D call: TRBD2 (6 bases). The CDR3 length is 15 residues. Germline V gene lookup returns CDR1 SGHRS and CDR2 YFSETQ. Trimming took 4 bases from V and 6 from J, leaving 16 bases between them. CDR3 region: CASSPDGAGPGELFF. The CDR3 coding sequence is TGCGCCAGCAGCCCAGATGGCGCGGGGCCCGGGGAGCTGTTTTTT.

V gene TRBV30 combines with J gene TRBJ2-7, with D possibly TRBD1 on 5 matching bases. Germline V lookup: CDR1 GTSNPN, CDR2 SVGIG (reference sequence). V lost 1 base and J lost 0, with 7 bases in between. There are 13 residues in the CDR3. The DNA of the CDR3 is TGTGCCTGGAGTGGTGGGGCCTCCTACGAGCAGTACTTC. Its translation is CAWSGGASYEQYF. The variable domain in full, completed from reference TRBV30 and TRBJ2-7, reads SQTIHQWPATLVQPVGSPLSLECTVEGTSNPNLYWYRQAAGRGLQLLFYSVGIGQISSEVPQNLSASRPQDRQFILSSKKLLLSDSGFYLCAWSGGASYEQYFGPGTRLTVT.

The chain joins TRBV4-2 to TRBJ1-1; tentative D call: TRBD1 (6 bases). CDR3 length: 15 amino acids. CDR1 LGHNA and CDR2 YNFKEQ come from the germline V gene. V was clipped by 0 bases and J by 0 bases, with 8 bases between them. This CDR3 reads CASSQDGQMNTEAFF. In DNA form, the CDR3 reads TGTGCCAGCAGCCAAGATGGACAGATGAACACTGAAGCTTTCTTT.

The chain recombines TRBV7-9 with TRBJ1-2; no clear D gene. Trimming took 5 bases from V and 2 from J, leaving 15 bases between them. The CDR3 contains 15 residues. In germline, CDR1 is SEHNR, CDR2 FQNEAQ (reference sequence). This CDR3 reads CASSPSRGFNYGYTF. CDR3 nucleotides: TGTGCCAGCAGCCCTTCCAGAGGGTTCAACTATGGCTACACCTTC. Complete variable domain (other parts from reference TRBV7-9 and TRBJ1-2): DTGVSQNPRHKITKRGQNVTFRCDPISEHNRLYWYRQTLGQGPEFLTYFQNEAQLEKSRLLSDRFSAERPKGSFSTLEIQRTEQGDSAMYLCASSPSRGFNYGYTFGSGTRLTVV.

The V call is TRBV6-1, the J call TRBJ1-4; D may be TRBD1 (5 bases). Looked up from germline, CDR1 is MNHNS and CDR2 is SASEGT. The V end lost 9 bases, the J end lost 12 bases, and 20 bases lay between the germline ends. This CDR3 region has 13 residues. The CDR3 protein is CASTGQSPGELFF. CDR3 coding DNA: TGTGCCAGTACTGGACAATCCCCTGGGGAACTGTTTTTT.

Of note for this clone: Mismatch with germline at one junction end may stem from a read error. The chain employs TRBV7-9 and TRBJ1-1; no firm D call. The CDR3 runs to 13 residues. CDR1 and CDR2 (germline): SEHNR, FQNEAQ (reference sequence). The CDR3 loop is CASSSAPDTEAFF. The CDR3 bases are TGTGCCAGCAGCTCGGCCCCAGACACCGAAGCTTTCTTT.